This T cell receptor (beta chain) originates from a study of response to subunit inactivated influenza vaccine. Study-level results: Authors proposed each seasonal influenza vaccination draws in few new T cells.

Trimming took off 5 bases at V and 0 bases at J, with 12 bases between the two ends. CDR3 size: 15 residues. Germline loops: CDR1 MNHNS, CDR2 SASEGT. About this clonotype: No antigen is known for it.

In TCRdb, the RT-PCR reads were re-called with MiXCR into one record per CDR3 protein. The sample shows about 650,000 distinct CDR3 sequences, 14% of them seen only once. The V gene is TRBV6-1, the J gene TRBJ2-3; weak D call: TRBD2 (6 bases). The source is a man in his fifties or sixties who received an inactivated influenza vaccine. The sample here was PBMCs from blood, taken 14 to 15 days before vaccination. The CDR3 bases are TGTGCCAGCAGTCCGGAGGGTTTAAGCACAGATACGCAGTATTTT. It is translated as CASSPEGLSTDTQYF.